This T cell receptor (beta chain) was identified in a study of cytomegalovirus exposure and HLA in healthy donors. 60 Vbeta and 13 Jbeta primers were used in PCR. TCRdb keeps only in-frame clones here, not all; method: immunoSEQ multiplex PCR. Here the sample table reports approximately 130,000 clones. Germline V gives CDR1 KGHSH, CDR2 LQKENI. The CDR3 has 14 residues. Trimming left V 3 bases short and J 4 bases short, with 13 bases between. This sequence originates from a woman in her sixties in good health and CMV-seronegative. The sequenced sample consisted of PBMCs. V usage is TRBV18 and J usage is TRBJ2-7, with D possibly being TRBD1 (5 bases). This CDR3 is CASSPQGDLYEQYF. The CDR3 DNA sequence: TGTGCCAGCTCACCTCAAGGGGATCTTTACGAGCAGTACTTC.